A single sample gave rise to the 32 T cell receptor beta chains below, sequenced in a study of CD4+ T cells in melanoma (dated by TCRdb to between 2021 and 2022). Preparation of the library involved the immunoSEQ multiplex PCR assay. Not all clones reach the TCRdb copy of this immuneACCESS table, which keeps in-frame sequences only. Checked studies attribute under half of the gap to unresolved V genes and leave the rest unexplained. The sample table lists some 150,000 clones, about 93% of them with a count of one. The ten biggest clones cover less than 2% of the sample. Receptors originate from a human donor with melanoma.

The rearrangement joins TRBV5-1 to TRBJ2-3; 9 positions match TRBD1. The length of the CDR3 is 15 residues. With V trimmed by 0 bases and J by 3 bases, 2 bases remained unmatched. Germline V gives CDR1 SGHRS, CDR2 YFSETQ. The CDR3 sequence is CASSLVGTGTDTQYF. The DNA for the CDR3 is TGCGCCAGCAGCTTGGTCGGGACAGGGACAGATACGCAGTATTTT.

The V call is TRBV19, the J call TRBJ1-5; D is possibly TRBD1 (6 bases). Trimming left V 6 bases short and J 2 bases short, with 8 bases between. The CDR3 is made up of 13 amino acids. Germline CDR1 reads LNHDA; CDR2 reads SQIVND (reference sequence). The CDR3 DNA reads as TGTGCCAGTAGATACAGGGGCAATCAGCCCCAGCATTTT. This translates into CASRYRGNQPQHF.

The chain carries TRBV5-1 and TRBJ2-3, with TRBD1 matching over 9 bases. With 1 base clipped from V and 1 base from J, the junction kept 7 bases outside the gene matches. Germline CDR1 SGHRS, CDR2 YFSETQ. CDR3 length equals 17 residues. CDR3: CASSLPGTGKGTDTQYF. The CDR3 coding sequence is TGCGCCAGCAGCTTGCCCGGGACAGGGAAGGGCACAGATACGCAGTATTTT.

The gene calls are TRBV5-1 and TRBJ1-2; D is possibly TRBD1 (5 bases). This CDR3 comprises 15 residues. Germline loops: CDR1 SGHRS, CDR2 YFSETQ. The V end was cut by 0 bases, the J end by 4 bases, with 13 bases between. CDR3 region: CASSLGQNYGYGYTF. The CDR3 nucleotides are TGCGCCAGCAGCTTGGGACAGAACTACGGCTATGGCTACACCTTC.

The chain employs TRBV5-6 and TRBJ2-3, with D unresolved. This CDR3 has 16 amino acids. Germline V lookup: CDR1 SGHDT, CDR2 YYEEEE. Trimming left V 1 base short and J 0 bases short, with 12 bases between. The CDR3 DNA reads TGTGCCAGCAGCTTGCTCTCGGGTTTGAGCACAGATACGCAGTATTTT. Translating it yields CASSLLSGLSTDTQYF. Supplemented by reference TRBV5-6 and TRBJ2-3, the full variable domain reads DAGVTQSPTHLIKTRGQQVTLRCSPKSGHDTVSWYQQALGQGPQFIFQYYEEEERQRGNFPDRFSGHQFPNYSSELNVNALLLGDSALYLCASSLLSGLSTDTQYFGPGTRLTVL.

The V call is TRBV2, the J call TRBJ2-3; TRBD1 matches 8 bases. Germline loops: CDR1 SNHLY, CDR2 FYNNEI. J lost 4 bases, V lost 6 bases, and 6 bases had no gene match. This CDR3 comprises 14 residues. The chain's CDR3 is CASSRTGWSDTQYF. CDR3 bases: TGTGCCAGCAGCCGGACAGGGTGGTCAGATACGCAGTATTTT.

In DNA form, the CDR3 reads TGTGCCACCAGCAGGGCCCGAAAGGTGGCGACAGGGGACCAAGAGACCCAGTACTTC. It specifies CATSRARKVATGDQETQYF. This sequence joins TRBV15 and TRBJ2-5, with TRBD1 matching over 8 bases. After removal of 3 bases from V and 0 bases from J, the junction contained 15 bases not matched to a gene. CDR1 is LNHNV, CDR2 YYDKDF, per germline (reference sequence). The CDR3 has 19 amino acids. The whole variable domain, filled in from reference TRBV15 and TRBJ2-5, reads DAMVIQNPRYQVTQFGKPVTLSCSQTLNHNVMYWYQQKSSQAPKLLFHYYDKDFNNEADTPDNFQSRRPNTSFCFLDIRSPGLGDTAMYLCATSRARKVATGDQETQYFGPGTRLLVL.

This chain uses TRBV10-2 with TRBJ1-2; D not resolved. The CDR3 length is 14 residues. The germline V gene has CDR1 WSHSY and CDR2 SAAADI. With 6 bases removed from V and 5 bases from J, the gap between germline ends came to 16 bases. The CDR3 loop is CASRNSTETYGYTF. The CDR3 nucleotides read TGCGCCAGCAGAAATTCGACGGAGACTTATGGCTACACCTTC.

CDR3 DNA: TGTGCCAGCGGGGGGGGAGGGAGAAACACAGATACGCAGTATTTT. Translated: CASGGGGRNTDTQYF. V gene TRBV6-5 combines with J gene TRBJ2-3, with 7 positions matching TRBD2. V gave up 8 bases and J gave up 2 bases; unmatched junction bases: 10. Germline V lookup: CDR1 MNHEY, CDR2 SVGAGI. The CDR3 extends over 15 amino acids.

The chain joins TRBV1 to TRBJ2-1. TRBV1 is a pseudogene locus. This CDR3 comprises 16 residues. The CDR3, as DNA: TGCACCAGCAGCCAAGATCCATGGGATTCCGCCAATGAGCAGTTCTTC. This translates into CTSSQDPWDSANEQFF.

V gene TRBV30 combines with J gene TRBJ1-1; D is unresolved. V shed 2 bases and J shed 5 bases, with 18 bases lying between them. This CDR3 has 15 residues. Germline V lookup: CDR1 GTSNPN, CDR2 SVGIG (reference sequence). The CDR3 region is CAWSLGSLPETEAFF. DNA for the CDR3: TGTGCCTGGAGTTTGGGGTCCCTCCCCGAGACTGAAGCTTTCTTT.

V is TRBV10-3 and J is TRBJ1-1; the D gene is possibly TRBD1 (6 bases). CDR1 and CDR2 from the germline V gene are ENHRY and SYGVKD. The CDR3 spans 16 residues. The V and J ends lost 3 bases and 6 bases respectively, with 20 bases between them. The DNA for the CDR3 is TGTGCCATCAGTGACGAGAACACAGGGTCTGGCTCTGAAGCTTTCTTT. It encodes CAISDENTGSGSEAFF.

The rearrangement links TRBV30 to TRBJ2-5; a possible D gene is TRBD1 (6 bases). The V and J ends lost 2 bases and 4 bases respectively, with 11 bases between them. The V gene's germline CDR1 is GTSNPN and CDR2 SVGIG (reference sequence). There are 13 residues in the CDR3. The CDR3 loop is CAWSPRGGETQYF. CDR3 coding DNA: TGTGCCTGGAGTCCCAGGGGCGGAGAGACCCAGTACTTC. Looking up the rest from reference TRBV30 and TRBJ2-5 gives the full variable domain: SQTIHQWPATLVQPVGSPLSLECTVEGTSNPNLYWYRQAAGRGLQLLFYSVGIGQISSEVPQNLSASRPQDRQFILSSKKLLLSDSGFYLCAWSPRGGETQYFGPGTRLLVL.

V usage is TRBV18 and J usage is TRBJ1-5, with 7 nucleotides matching TRBD1. V gave up 4 bases and J gave up 3 bases; unmatched junction bases: 18. Germline-derived CDR1 and CDR2 are KGHSH and LQKENI. This CDR3 comprises 19 residues. For the CDR3, the DNA is TGTGCCAGCTCACTCGGAAATTGGGACAGCACCACATTCAATCAGCCCCAGCATTTT. Its protein is CASSLGNWDSTTFNQPQHF.

The V gene is TRBV7-9, the J gene TRBJ2-7; no reliable D call. The germline CDR1 and CDR2 sequences are SEHNR and FQNEAQ (reference sequence). This CDR3 is 12 amino acids long. V was pared by 2 bases and J by 7 bases, with 9 bases between. The DNA of the CDR3 is TGTGCCAGCAGCTTACCCCGGTCGGAGCAGTACTTC. It encodes CASSLPRSEQYF. The full variable domain, with the rest looked up from reference TRBV7-9 and TRBJ2-7, is DTGVSQNPRHKITKRGQNVTFRCDPISEHNRLYWYRQTLGQGPEFLTYFQNEAQLEKSRLLSDRFSAERPKGSFSTLEIQRTEQGDSAMYLCASSLPRSEQYFGPGTRLTVT.

The rearrangement uses TRBV5-6 and TRBJ1-5, with 7 bases aligning to TRBD1. V lost 1 base and J lost 5; bases outside the gene matches: 15. This CDR3 spans 18 amino acids. Germline values: CDR1 SGHDT, CDR2 YYEEEE. CDR3: CASSLRQGNFRVYQPQHF. The CDR3 nucleotides read TGTGCCAGCAGCTTGAGACAGGGAAATTTCCGCGTTTATCAGCCCCAGCATTTT.

The V gene is TRBV2, the J gene TRBJ1-2; 8 bases line up with TRBD1. The CDR3 totals 14 residues. The V and J ends lost 6 bases and 3 bases, in that order; junction bases with no gene match: 6. Germline V gene sequence: CDR1 SNHLY, CDR2 FYNNEI. The CDR3 region has the DNA TGTGCCAGCAGCGGACAGGGAACTTACTATGGCTACACCTTC. Its protein product is CASSGQGTYYGYTF.

This chain links TRBV7-9 with TRBJ1-1; 7 positions match TRBD1. Germline lookup yields CDR1 SEHNR and CDR2 FQNEAQ (reference sequence). V gave up 3 bases and J gave up 3 bases; unmatched junction bases: 13. CDR3 length: 17 amino acids. This CDR3 is CASSFAKTGIGYTEAFF. Written as DNA, the CDR3 is TGTGCCAGCAGCTTCGCGAAGACAGGGATTGGATACACTGAAGCTTTCTTT.

The chain employs TRBV5-1 and TRBJ2-3; 12 nucleotides align to TRBD2. V shed 4 bases, J shed 4 bases, and the junction held 16 bases outside the gene matches. There are 19 residues in the CDR3. Germline CDR1 is SGHRS and CDR2 is YFSETQ. The DNA for the CDR3 is TGCGCCAGCAGCACGAAAGGCGCGACTAGCGGGGGCTTCTCAGATACGCAGTATTTT. As protein: CASSTKGATSGGFSDTQYF. The entire variable domain, with the rest obtained from reference TRBV5-1 and TRBJ2-3, is as follows: KAGVTQTPRYLIKTRGQQVTLSCSPISGHRSVSWYQQTPGQGLQFLFEYFSETQRNKGNFPGRFSGRQFSNSRSEMNVSTLELGDSALYLCASSTKGATSGGFSDTQYFGPGTRLTVL.

The chain joins TRBV5-4 to TRBJ2-1, with TRBD2 matching over 15 bases. V shed 4 bases and J 4 bases; nucleotides not matched to a gene: 9. There are 18 residues in the CDR3. Germline CDR1 and CDR2: SGHNT and YYREEE (reference sequence). CDR3 amino acids: CASSRGLAGGPEYNEQFF. CDR3 nucleotide sequence: TGTGCCAGCAGCAGGGGACTAGCGGGGGGCCCCGAATACAATGAGCAGTTCTTC.

The V and J genes are TRBV7-3 and TRBJ1-6; D is unresolved. The CDR3 is made up of 14 amino acids. Trimming removed 2 bases from V and 5 bases from J, with 7 bases in between. Germline loops: CDR1 SGHTA, CDR2 FQGTGA. The CDR3 DNA is TGTGCCAGCAGCTTAGACGGAAATAATTCACCCCTCCACTTT. Its translation: CASSLDGNNSPLHF. Full variable domain (missing parts from reference TRBV7-3 and TRBJ1-6): GAGVSQTPSNKVTEKGKYVELRCDPISGHTALYWYRQSLGQGPEFLIYFQGTGAADDSGLPNDRFFAVRPEGSVSTLKIQRTERGDSAVYLCASSLDGNNSPLHFGNGTRLTVT.

V usage is TRBV7-2 and J usage is TRBJ2-3; D is unresolved. CDR3 length equals 14 residues. Trimming removed 7 bases at V and 0 bases at J, with 11 bases between. Germline CDR1 and CDR2: SGHTA and FQGNSA. The CDR3 DNA follows: TGTGCCAGCAAGCTAAGGGCTAGCACAGATACGCAGTATTTT. This translates into CASKLRASTDTQYF.

The chain uses TRBV15 and TRBJ1-4; D call uncertain. This CDR3 is 14 amino acids long. Germline lookup yields CDR1 LNHNV and CDR2 YYDKDF (reference sequence). Trimming took off 5 bases at V and 7 bases at J, with 14 bases between the two ends. DNA for the CDR3: TGTGCCACCAGCCCTCGGGGTAACGGTGAAAAACTGTTTTTT. Translating gives CATSPRGNGEKLFF.

The CDR3 loop is CASSLAGGAEDTQYF. In DNA form, the CDR3 reads TGTGCCAGCAGCTTAGCGGGGGGGGCCGAAGATACGCAGTATTTT. The chain uses TRBV7-7 and TRBJ2-3; tentatively, D is TRBD2 (7 bases). V was clipped by 0 bases and J by 5 bases, with 12 bases between them. Germline assignment: CDR1 SSHAT and CDR2 FNYEAQ (reference sequence). CDR3 length: 15 amino acids.

This chain uses TRBV2 with TRBJ1-5; the D gene is possibly TRBD1 (5 bases). In germline, CDR1 is SNHLY, CDR2 FYNNEI. The ends were cut back, 8 bases at V and 4 bases at J, with 12 bases in the middle. The length of the CDR3 is 13 residues. The CDR3 sequence is CASSWPGNQPQHF. CDR3 nucleotide sequence: TGTGCCAGCTCGTGGCCAGGGAATCAGCCCCAGCATTTT.

Note on this clone: Different DNA sequences within this sample yield the same CDR3. CDR3 nucleotides: TGCGCCAGCAGCTTGGCCGGTTCCACTGAAGCTTTCTTT. It codes for CASSLAGSTEAFF. The chain couples TRBV5-1 to TRBJ1-1; D unresolved. This CDR3 has 13 amino acids. CDR1 SGHRS and CDR2 YFSETQ come from the germline V gene. V lost 0 bases, J lost 4 bases, and 7 bases lay in between.

The CDR3 nucleotides read TGTGCCAGCAGCTTACTTACTAGTTCGTCCGGCACAGATACGCAGTATTTT. Translating it yields CASSLLTSSSGTDTQYF. This chain connects TRBV7-3 to TRBJ2-3, with D perhaps matching TRBD2 (5 bases). Germline V gives CDR1 SGHTA, CDR2 FQGTGA. Trimming removed 2 bases at V and 1 base at J, with 16 bases between. This CDR3 has 17 amino acids.

CDR3: CASSLQGIQETQYF. DNA of the CDR3: TGTGCCAGCAGCTTACAAGGGATCCAGGAGACCCAGTACTTC. The rearrangement uses TRBV13 and TRBJ2-5; D ambiguous. The germline V gene has CDR1 PRHDT and CDR2 FYEKMQ (reference sequence). V was shortened by 2 bases and J by 5 bases, with 12 bases between the two germline ends. The CDR3 spans 14 residues.

The J gene is TRBJ2-7, the V gene TRBV29-1; 9 positions agree with TRBD1. The CDR3 spans 16 residues. Germline-derived CDR1 and CDR2 are SQVTM and ANQGSEA. The junction had 16 bases not matched to a gene; V was cut back by 5 bases and J by 5 bases. The CDR3, as DNA: TGCAGCGTTCCGAGCCCGATGGACAGGGGCGGTGACGAGCAGTACTTC. Translation: CSVPSPMDRGGDEQYF.

This clone was recorded only once. In DNA, the CDR3 is TGTGCCTGGAGCAAGAATGTCGGCACTGAAGCTTTCTTT. Translated, it gives CAWSKNVGTEAFF. The rearrangement links TRBV30 to TRBJ1-1, with D hard to call. CDR1 is GTSNPN and CDR2 is SVGIG in the germline V gene (reference sequence). This CDR3 region has 13 residues. The germline V and J ends were trimmed by 3 bases and 4 bases, with 12 bases remaining between them.

V and J are TRBV5-1 and TRBJ2-7; 7 bases are shared with TRBD2. The CDR3 is 17 residues long. V shed 3 bases and J 0 bases; nucleotides not matched to a gene: 12. Per germline, CDR1 SGHRS and CDR2 YFSETQ. This chain's CDR3 is CASSSGAGAGRSYEQYF. CDR3 nucleotide sequence: TGCGCCAGCAGCTCCGGGGCGGGAGCGGGTCGCTCCTACGAGCAGTACTTC.

This clone appeared a single time. The rearrangement uses TRBV7-9 and TRBJ1-1; 7 bases align to TRBD1. The V gene end was trimmed by 4 bases and the J gene end by 4 bases; junction bases not matched to a gene: 6. The CDR3 length is 14 residues. CDR1 is SEHNR, CDR2 FQNEAQ, per germline (reference sequence). The CDR3 nucleotides read TGTGCCAGCAGCTCCCCAGGGGGAACCACTGAAGCTTTCTTT. Protein sequence: CASSSPGGTTEAFF.